This T cell receptor (beta chain) is drawn from a study of cytomegalovirus exposure and HLA in healthy donors. Broader study findings: Earlier analysis found most TCR beta V segments productive about 90% or about 30% of the time. Certain indistinguishable V segments, among them TRBV6-2 and TRBV6-3, were excluded. Presence/absence comparisons presumed near-even sequencing depth among donors.

V was clipped by 1 base and J by 4 bases, with 10 bases between them. Per germline, CDR1 LGHNA and CDR2 YNFKEQ. This CDR3 contains 14 residues. On this clone: The antigen remains undetermined.

Use of 60 Vbeta and 13 Jbeta primers characterized the PCR. Assay: immunoSEQ multiplex PCR; the TCRdb copy retains only in-frame clones and omits some. The table shows a few hundred thousand clones, with about four fifths occurring only once. The V call is TRBV4-2, the J call TRBJ1-2; D is possibly TRBD1 (6 bases). This TCR was recovered from a woman aged 40 to 55 in good health and CMV-seropositive. The specimen was PBMCs. CDR3 residues: CASSQGGGSYGYTF. The CDR3 nucleotides read TGTGCCAGCAGCCAAGGAGGGGGTTCCTATGGCTACACCTTC.